The entry below describes one T cell receptor (beta chain). This entry belongs to a study of blood T cell repertoires in COVID-19. Generated by immunoSEQ multiplex PCR, the TCRdb table keeps only in-frame clones and is missing some. The repertoire holds 120,000 or so clones, with around four fifths as singletons. The CDR3 is 15 amino acids. Germline loops: CDR1 MNHEY, CDR2 SMNVEV (reference sequence). V shed 0 bases, J shed 7 bases, and the junction held 3 bases outside the gene matches. The chain carries TRBV27 and TRBJ2-1, with 10 nucleotides matching TRBD2. The receptor was isolated from a human donor in a cohort sampled during active COVID-19. Sequenced material: peripheral blood. CDR3 residues: CASSLSLAGVNEQFF. The CDR3 DNA follows: TGTGCCAGCAGTTTATCTCTAGCGGGAGTAAATGAGCAGTTCTTC.